The 22 T cell receptor beta chains below come from one sample, sequenced in a study of post-analysis software for immune sequencing data. Study findings and constraints: About 5 TRBV segments, including TRBV5-6, TRBV5-1 and TRBV20-1, were more frequent in patients than controls.

These receptors have no identified antigens. Incorporated into the TCR beta cDNA libraries were unique molecular identifiers, which served to reduce PCR and sequencing biases. TCRdb reanalysed the PCR reads using MiXCR and keeps one entry per CDR3 protein. The data contain about 460,000 distinct CDR3 sequences, roughly 46% of them seen just once; the ten biggest clones take up about 12%. Specimen: blood. The receptors here all came from a girl aged 5 to 17 with multiple sclerosis.

This chain connects TRBV7-3 to TRBJ2-1, with D tentatively TRBD1 or TRBD2 (5 bases each). CDR1 is SGHTA and CDR2 is FQGTGA in the germline V gene. The CDR3 sequence is 19 residues long. The germline V and J ends were trimmed by 2 bases and 0 bases, with 20 bases remaining between them. CDR3 sequence (DNA): TGTGCCAGCAGCTTAGCCAATTTTGGGGCTAGCATCTCCTACAATGAGCAGTTCTTC. Its protein product is CASSLANFGASISYNEQFF.

The chain combines TRBV27 with TRBJ2-1, with 13 positions matching TRBD2. CDR1 is MNHEY, CDR2 SMNVEV, per germline (reference sequence). The CDR3 length is 16 residues. V shed 9 bases and J 2 bases; nucleotides not matched to a gene: 7. CDR3 nucleotides: TGTGCCAGTTCGGGACTAGCGGGACCCGCCTACAATGAGCAGTTCTTC. Amino acid sequence: CASSGLAGPAYNEQFF.

In its sample, this clonotype was seen a few times. This chain uses TRBV20-1 with TRBJ2-3; 12 bases align to TRBD2. The length of the CDR3 is 14 residues. The germline V gene has CDR1 DFQATT and CDR2 SNEGSKA (reference sequence). V was clipped by 6 bases and J by 4 bases; unmatched bases: 5. CDR3 residues: CSASSGRAPDTQYF. The CDR3 nucleotides are TGCAGTGCCTCTAGCGGGAGGGCCCCAGATACGCAGTATTTT.

This chain connects TRBV7-2 to TRBJ2-2; perhaps TRBD2 as D (7 bases). The germline V gene has CDR1 SGHTA and CDR2 FQGNSA. The CDR3 loop spans 15 amino acids. V was trimmed by 1 base and J by 7 bases, leaving 13 bases between them. In DNA, the CDR3 is TGTGCCAGCAGCTTAGAGGGGGAGGGAAACGGGGAGCTGTTTTTT. Encoded protein: CASSLEGEGNGELFF.

About this clonotype: Compared with germline, one end of the junction differs, possibly owing to a read error. CDR3 sequence reads: CASRAGLHGCTF. CDR3 sequence (DNA): TGTGCCAGCAGGGCGGGATTGCATGGCTGCACCTTC. This sequence joins TRBV12-3 or TRBV12-4 and TRBJ1-2, with D hard to call. This CDR3 has 12 amino acids.

The chain carries TRBV27 and TRBJ1-6; D perhaps matches TRBD1 (5 bases). CDR1 MNHEY and CDR2 SMNVEV come from the germline V gene (reference sequence). V dropped 4 bases and J dropped 7 bases, with 17 bases sitting between them. CDR3 length: 16 amino acids. In DNA, the CDR3 is TGTGCCAGCAGTTCCAAGTCCGCGGGGCACAATTCACCCCTCCACTTT. This translates into CASSSKSAGHNSPLHF.

With respect to this clonotype: The junction does not match germline at one end; this may be a read error. The CDR3 reads CASSPTTAEKRFF. The CDR3, as DNA: TGTGCCAGCAGTCCCACGACAGCTGAAAAACGGTTTTTT. The chain joins TRBV12-3 or TRBV12-4 to TRBJ1-4; TRBD1 is a possible D gene (5 bases). The CDR3 is 13 residues long.

A few counts support this clonotype. The gene calls are TRBV6-6 and TRBJ1-4; D is undetermined. Looked up from germline, CDR1 is MNHNY and CDR2 is SVGAGI (reference sequence). The V and J ends lost 6 bases and 8 bases respectively, with 4 bases between them. The length of the CDR3 is 10 residues. CDR3 DNA: TGTGCCAGCAGACAGGAAAAACTGTTTTTT. Translated, it gives CASRQEKLFF.

In its sample, this clonotype was seen a few times. The CDR3: CASSLTRQNSNQPQHF. CDR3 nucleotide sequence: TGTGCCAGCAGTTTAACCCGACAGAATAGCAATCAGCCCCAGCATTTT. The genes are TRBV28 and TRBJ1-5, with D tentatively TRBD1 (5 bases). Trimming shortened V by 2 bases and J by 0 bases, and 11 bases separated the two germline ends. The CDR3 covers 16 residues. Germline V lookup: CDR1 MDHEN, CDR2 SYDVKM.

This clonotype was found a few times. The V and J genes are TRBV2 and TRBJ2-1, with D possibly matching TRBD2 (5 bases). V dropped 3 bases and J dropped 13 bases, with 13 bases sitting between them. The CDR3 spans 12 residues. CDR1 is SNHLY, CDR2 FYNNEI, per germline. The CDR3, as DNA: TGTGCCAGCAGTGAGGTGGCTAGCTATCAGTTCTTC. Amino acid sequence: CASSEVASYQFF.

This clonotype has a handful of counts. The chain uses TRBV10-3 and TRBJ2-1; 7 bases fit TRBD1. The length of the CDR3 is 13 residues. V was clipped by 6 bases and J by 5 bases; unmatched bases: 4. The germline V gene encodes CDR1 ENHRY and CDR2 SYGVKD. CDR3 in DNA: TGTGCCATCAGCCTGACAGGGAACAATGAGCAGTTCTTC. This codes for CAISLTGNNEQFF.

This clonotype was counted once. This rearrangement joins TRBV10-3 to TRBJ1-1; 8 bases agree with TRBD1. Trimming took 8 bases from V and 3 from J; bases not matched to a gene: 8. CDR1 is ENHRY and CDR2 is SYGVKD in the germline V gene. CDR3 length equals 14 residues. The CDR3 protein is CAIATGQGDTEAFF. The CDR3 DNA reads TGTGCCATCGCAACTGGACAGGGTGACACTGAAGCTTTCTTT.

The chain has TRBV6-2 or TRBV6-3 and TRBJ2-5; maybe TRBD2 (5 bases). The germline gives CDR1 MNHEY, CDR2 SVGEGT. This CDR3 has 13 residues. V was clipped by 0 bases and J by 10 bases, with 12 bases between them. CDR3 amino acids: CASSYSILRDQYF. The CDR3 DNA sequence: TGTGCCAGCAGTTACTCTATTCTCCGGGACCAGTACTTC.

This chain links TRBV7-9 with TRBJ2-7, with a possible D match to TRBD2 (5 bases). V lost 5 bases and J lost 6, with 11 bases in between. The CDR3 is made up of 12 amino acids. Germline V gives CDR1 SEHNR, CDR2 FQNEAQ (reference sequence). CDR3 amino acids: CASSLDSIEQYF. The CDR3 DNA follows: TGTGCCAGCAGCCTGGACTCCATCGAGCAGTACTTC.

The table lists this clonotype with a few counts. The V and J genes are TRBV6-5 and TRBJ1-2, with D unclear. Germline CDR1 MNHEY, CDR2 SVGAGI. The CDR3 is 14 amino acids. Trimming took off 5 bases at V and 4 bases at J, with 14 bases between the two ends. The CDR3 region is CASSLHPGGYGYTF. Here the CDR3 DNA reads TGTGCCAGCAGTCTGCACCCGGGAGGCTATGGCTACACCTTC.

The chain is built from TRBV10-3 and TRBJ2-3; 11 nucleotides agree with TRBD2. Germline V gene sequence: CDR1 ENHRY, CDR2 SYGVKD. The CDR3 runs 14 residues. After removal of 6 bases from V and 5 bases from J, the junction contained 4 bases not matched to a gene. The DNA of the CDR3 is TGTGCCATCAGCCCGACTAGCGGGATAGATACGCAGTATTTT. Translation gives CAISPTSGIDTQYF.

This chain uses TRBV12-3 or TRBV12-4 with TRBJ1-2, with D hard to call. The CDR3 is 18 amino acids. V was clipped by 3 bases and J by 6 bases, with 26 bases between them. CDR3 amino acids: CASSLPNQPPIPIDGYTF. In DNA form, the CDR3 reads TGTGCCAGCAGTTTGCCCAACCAGCCTCCGATACCGATTGATGGCTACACCTTC.

The rearrangement uses TRBV6-5 and TRBJ2-7; tentative D call: TRBD1 (5 bases). Germline V gives CDR1 MNHEY, CDR2 SVGAGI. This CDR3 spans 13 amino acids. With 6 bases removed from V and 7 bases from J, the gap between germline ends came to 16 bases. The CDR3 DNA sequence: TGTGCCAGCAGCCTGACAGTTTACAATGAGCAGTACTTC. Amino acid sequence: CASSLTVYNEQYF.

This clonotype was seen just once. The junction and the germline gene differ at one end; a read error may be behind it. The rearrangement uses TRBV9 and TRBJ1-2, with TRBD1 matching over 11 bases. This CDR3 is built from 18 residues. Germline values: CDR1 SGDLS, CDR2 YYNGEE. The CDR3 is CASSGNFGTGGPNYGYTF. The CDR3 DNA sequence: TGTGCCAGTAGCGGTAACTTTGGGACAGGGGGGCCGAACTATGGCTACACCTTC.

Note on this clonotype: Germline and junction disagree at one end, which may indicate a read error. The chain links TRBV12-3 or TRBV12-4 to TRBJ2-3; TRBD2 aligns across 7 bases. There are 15 residues in the CDR3. The CDR3 loop reads CASSPSGTSTDTEYF. CDR3 nucleotides: TGTGCCAGCAGTCCTAGCGGTACTAGCACAGATACGGAGTATTTT.

The genes are TRBV7-2 and TRBJ2-7, with 10 bases matching TRBD2. Germline trimming cut 5 bases from V and 2 bases from J; bases unmatched to any gene: 6. Germline-derived CDR1 and CDR2 are SGHTA and FQGNSA. This CDR3 has 15 amino acids. The CDR3 region is CASSGSGRVPYEQYF. CDR3 DNA sequence: TGTGCCAGCAGCGGAAGCGGGAGGGTACCCTACGAGCAGTACTTC. Full variable domain (missing parts from reference TRBV7-2 and TRBJ2-7): GAGVSQSPSNKVTEKGKDVELRCDPISGHTALYWYRQSLGQGLEFLIYFQGNSAPDKSGLPSDRFSAERTGGSVSTLTIQRTQQEDSAVYLCASSGSGRVPYEQYFGPGTRLTVT.

The gene calls are TRBV20-1 and TRBJ2-1; TRBD2 matches 14 bases. J lost 10 bases, V lost 6 bases, and 5 bases had no gene match. The CDR3 has 13 residues. Germline assignment: CDR1 DFQATT and CDR2 SNEGSKA (reference sequence). Here the CDR3 reads CSAGTSGSQEQFF. CDR3 nucleotides: TGCAGTGCCGGGACTAGCGGGAGCCAGGAGCAGTTCTTC.